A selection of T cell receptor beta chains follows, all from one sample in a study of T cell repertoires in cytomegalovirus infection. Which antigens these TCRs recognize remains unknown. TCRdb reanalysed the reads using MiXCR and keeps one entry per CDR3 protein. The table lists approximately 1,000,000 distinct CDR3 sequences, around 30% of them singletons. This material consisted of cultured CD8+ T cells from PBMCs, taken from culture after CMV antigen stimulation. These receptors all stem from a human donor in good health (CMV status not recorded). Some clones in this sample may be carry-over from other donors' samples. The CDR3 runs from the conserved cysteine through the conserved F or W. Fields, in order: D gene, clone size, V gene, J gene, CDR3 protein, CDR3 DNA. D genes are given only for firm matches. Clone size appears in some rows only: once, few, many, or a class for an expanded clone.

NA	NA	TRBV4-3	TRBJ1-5	CASSQDLQGSQPQHF	TGCGCCAGCAGCCAAGATTTACAGGGTAGCCAGCCCCAGCATTTT
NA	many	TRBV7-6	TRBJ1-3	CASSPSPTSGNTIYF	TGTGCCAGCAGCCCCAGCCCAACCTCTGGAAACACCATATATTTT
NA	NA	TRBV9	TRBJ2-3	CASSGQRSTQYF	TGTGCCAGCAGCGGCCAGCGGAGTACGCAGTATTTT
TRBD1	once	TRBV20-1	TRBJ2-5	CSAPWTGQETQYF	TGCAGTGCCCCTTGGACAGGGCAGGAGACCCAGTACTTC
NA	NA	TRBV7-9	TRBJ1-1	CASSLDLGGTEVFF	TGTGCCAGCAGCTTAGATTTGGGAGGCACTGAAGTTTTCTTT
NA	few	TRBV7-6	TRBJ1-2	CASRQTGPYGYTF	TGTGCCAGCAGACAGACAGGTCCATATGGCTACACCTTC
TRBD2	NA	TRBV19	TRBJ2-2	CASSIGGGLLRELFF	TGTGCCAGTAGTATCGGGGGGGGCCTTTTGCGGGAGCTGTTTTTT
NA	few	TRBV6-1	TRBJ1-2	CASSETWAARANYGYTF	TGTGCCAGCAGTGAAACTTGGGCAGCACGAGCTAACTATGGCTACACCTTC
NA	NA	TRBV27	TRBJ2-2	CASIRPGTGELFF	TGTGCCAGCATCAGACCGGGGACCGGGGAGCTGTTTTTT
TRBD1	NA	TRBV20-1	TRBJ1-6	CSAREGQGWTPLHF	TGCAGTGCTAGAGAGGGACAGGGTTGGACACCCCTCCACTTT
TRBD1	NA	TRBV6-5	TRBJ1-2	CASSYSKWTGENYGYTF	TGTGCCAGCAGTTACTCGAAGTGGACAGGGGAAAACTATGGCTACACCTTC
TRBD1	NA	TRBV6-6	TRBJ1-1	CASSYVGGRWPENTEAFF	TGTGCCAGCAGTTACGTAGGGGGCCGTTGGCCTGAGAACACTGAAGCTTTCTTT
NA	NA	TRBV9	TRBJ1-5	CASGSGSNQPQHF	TGTGCCAGCGGCTCAGGGAGCAATCAGCCCCAGCATTTT
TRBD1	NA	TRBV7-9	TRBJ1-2	CASTTPGTATNYGYTF	TGTGCCAGCACTACACCAGGGACAGCAACTAACTATGGCTACACCTTC
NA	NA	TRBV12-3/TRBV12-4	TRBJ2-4	CASQAKNIQYF	TGTGCCAGCCAGGCCAAAAACATTCAGTACTTC
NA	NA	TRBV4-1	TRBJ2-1	CASSRRLEGEQFF	TGCGCCAGCAGCCGACGACTAGAGGGTGAGCAGTTCTTC
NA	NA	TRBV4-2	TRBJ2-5	CASSQEVASSQETQYF	TGTGCCAGCAGCCAAGAGGTGGCTAGCAGTCAAGAGACCCAGTACTTC
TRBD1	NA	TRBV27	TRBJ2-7	CASSMGQAEAYEQYF	TGTGCCAGCAGCATGGGACAGGCAGAGGCCTACGAGCAGTACTTC
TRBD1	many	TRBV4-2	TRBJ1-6	CASSQRGDSEYNSPLHF	TGTGCCAGCAGCCAAAGGGGGGACAGCGAATATAATTCACCCCTCCACTTT
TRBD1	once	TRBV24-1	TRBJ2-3	CAIQGAQSTDTQYF	TGTGCCATCCAGGGGGCCCAAAGCACAGATACGCAGTATTTT
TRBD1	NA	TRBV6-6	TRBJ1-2	CASSYSGQVDYGYTF	TGTGCCAGCAGTTACTCCGGACAGGTGGACTATGGCTACACCTTC
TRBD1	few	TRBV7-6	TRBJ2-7	CASSPRDRDDYEQYF	TGTGCCAGCAGCCCCCGGGACAGAGACGACTACGAGCAGTACTTC
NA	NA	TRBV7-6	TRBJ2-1	CASRRGLKNEQFF	TGTGCCAGCAGGAGGGGATTGAAGAATGAGCAGTTCTTC
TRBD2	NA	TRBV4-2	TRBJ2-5	CASSQDHQGLVTGTWETQYF	TGTGCCAGCAGCCAAGATCATCAGGGACTAGTTACGGGAACTTGGGAGACCCAGTACTTC
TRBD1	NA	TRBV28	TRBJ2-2	CASRELGQGNTGELFF	TGTGCCAGCAGAGAATTGGGACAGGGGAACACCGGGGAGCTGTTTTTT
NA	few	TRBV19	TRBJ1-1	CASSPRQVNTEAFF	TGTGCCAGTAGTCCCCGCCAGGTTAACACTGAAGCTTTCTTT
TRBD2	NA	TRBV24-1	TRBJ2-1	CATSDRTSGVPYNEQFF	TGTGCCACCAGTGACCGGACTAGCGGGGTACCCTACAATGAGCAGTTCTTC
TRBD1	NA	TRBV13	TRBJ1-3	CASSLGVTGGNSGNTIYF	TGTGCCAGCAGCTTAGGCGTGACAGGGGGCAACTCTGGAAACACCATATATTTT
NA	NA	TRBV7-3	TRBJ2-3	CASSLTGGGGDTQYF	TGTGCCAGCAGCTTAACAGGGGGAGGGGGAGATACGCAGTATTTT
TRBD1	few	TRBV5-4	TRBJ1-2	CASSLGDRTGAAWEGYTF	TGTGCCAGCAGCTTGGGGGACAGGACAGGGGCCGCCTGGGAAGGCTACACCTTC
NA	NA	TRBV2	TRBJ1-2	CASSDSGWKGYTF	TGTGCCAGCAGTGACTCAGGGTGGAAGGGCTACACCTTC
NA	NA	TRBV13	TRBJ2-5	CASSSSVYQETQYF	TGTGCCAGCAGCTCTTCGGTATACCAAGAGACCCAGTACTTC
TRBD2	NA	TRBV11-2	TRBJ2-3	CASSLWRAGITDTQYF	TGTGCCAGCAGCTTATGGCGAGCGGGGATAACAGATACGCAGTATTTT
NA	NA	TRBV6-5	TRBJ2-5	CASSYSTNLYQETQYF	TGTGCCAGCAGTTACTCAACGAATCTGTACCAAGAGACCCAGTACTTC
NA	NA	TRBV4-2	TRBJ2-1	CASSQNLPSGDEQFF	TGTGCCAGCAGCCAAAATTTGCCTTCTGGAGATGAGCAGTTCTTC
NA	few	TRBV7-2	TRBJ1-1	CASSFPGMATEAFF	TGTGCCAGCAGCTTCCCGGGGATGGCCACTGAAGCTTTCTTT
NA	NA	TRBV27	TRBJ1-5	CASGRTAGAQPQHF	TGTGCCAGCGGTCGGACGGCCGGGGCGCAGCCCCAGCATTTT
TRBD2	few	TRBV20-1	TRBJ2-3	CSARVRLSGGASDTQYF	TGCAGTGCTAGAGTTCGCCTTAGCGGGGGGGCCTCAGATACGCAGTATTTT
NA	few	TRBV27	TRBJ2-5	CASSPAKPTGLPALETQYF	TGTGCCAGCAGTCCCGCAAAACCGACAGGCCTCCCGGCTCTGGAGACCCAGTACTTC
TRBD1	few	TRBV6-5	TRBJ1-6	CASSYSKQGEWVSPLHF	TGTGCCAGCAGTTACTCGAAACAGGGGGAGTGGGTTTCACCCCTCCACTTT
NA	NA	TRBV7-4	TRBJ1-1	CASSANREVYTEAFF	TGTGCCAGCAGCGCCAACAGGGAGGTGTACACTGAAGCTTTCTTT
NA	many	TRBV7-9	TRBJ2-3	CASSPWTGTDTQYF	TGTGCCAGCAGCCCCTGGACCGGCACAGATACGCAGTATTTT
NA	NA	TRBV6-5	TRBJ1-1	CASSYGRLTEAFF	TGTGCCAGCAGTTACGGTAGGCTCACTGAAGCTTTCTTT
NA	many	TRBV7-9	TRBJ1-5	CASSLTGANQPQHF	TGTGCCAGCAGTTTAACTGGGGCAAATCAGCCCCAGCATTTT
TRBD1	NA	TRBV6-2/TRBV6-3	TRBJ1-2	CASGDRATNYGYTF	TGTGCCAGCGGGGACAGGGCAACTAACTATGGCTACACCTTC
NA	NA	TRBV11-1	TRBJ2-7	CASSLGLLAYEQYF	TGTGCCAGCAGCTTAGGACTTCTCGCCTACGAGCAGTACTTC